This TCR beta chain originates from a study of beta chain features in type 1 diabetes (dated by TCRdb to the late 2010s). Turning to the overall study: Mean age, gender distribution, total cell number and subset yield were not different between patients and healthy donors. Across all samples, fewer than 130 million sorted cells were examined, and cell number per subset correlated strongly with RNA yield. In the study, TCRB repertoires of sorted circulating CD4+ T cell subsets from recently diagnosed type 1 diabetes patients were compared with those of matched healthy donors. Regulatory and stem cell-like memory subsets were isolated from only 8 patients and roughly 8 healthy donors, whereas naive and central memory subsets came from all 30 or so donors.

Deletion took 3 bases off V and 0 bases off J, with a span of 18 bases between the germline ends. CDR1 SQVTM and CDR2 ANQGSEA were looked up in the germline V gene. The CDR3 spans 17 residues, from the cysteine through the phenylalanine. Solely the CDR3 DNA is kept, with 51 bases framed from the first base. To note about this clone: The target of this receptor is not known. No quality values exist for individual bases; no much larger clone is one base distant.

Findings and caveats that apply to the study as a whole: Only small numbers of individuals were included in the HLA sub-analyses, which left unresolved whether HLA type had any influence on TCRB rearrangement. Naive, central memory and regulatory TCRB repertoires appeared more similar among patients than among healthy donors. Because cDNA was sequenced instead of genomic DNA, highly expressing activated cells could be over-represented, though the groups showed no difference in activation or CD3 levels. PCR might favor shorter templates, but patient and control samples were amplified and corrected together, so any skew would affect both groups equally. Fewer insertions and more nucleotide deletions at VDJ recombination sites were observed in patients with type 1 diabetes, implying thymic rearrangement abnormalities. In all four CD4+ subsets, TCRB CDR3 length was moderately but significantly shorter in type 1 diabetes patients.

The entire amount of isolated RNA was reverse transcribed using the High Capacity cDNA Reverse Transcription Kit, so the sequenced TCRB transcripts were expressed ones. Deep immunoSEQ sequencing was applied to naive, central memory and regulatory T cell samples, giving an average of about 3.6 million total reads per sample. Sorted cells were lysed in RLT buffer and RNA was extracted with DNase-treated RNeasy Micro or Mini kits, depending on cell number. Each cell subset was processed on its own to prevent cross-contamination, while patient and healthy donor samples were processed together. Using the immunoSEQ multiplex PCR, TCRB sequences were amplified from cDNA into 87-bp fragments spanning the CDR3 region. Sequencing of the amplicons was done on the Illumina HiSeq platform. The paper's processing steps were these. Synthetic template baselines were used to correct PCR bias computationally, reads within Hamming distance 2 were collapsed together, and singletons that could not be merged were discarded. By aligning reads against IMGT, V, D and J genes, CDR3 length, and insertions or deletions at six rearrangement sites were assigned. Within each subset, clonotype counts were normalized to sorted cell number, and only after that were true diversity and Gini coefficients computed with the tcR R package. Repertoire sharing was quantified using the overlap coefficient calculated on TCRB nucleotide sequences. Out-of-frame TCRB sequences from naive cells were analyzed to stand in for the pre-selection repertoire. Entries here come from immuneACCESS through TCRdb and include only in-frame sequences with V and J called. Some clones fail to appear in such tables; in the studies checked, an unresolved V gene covers under half of the shortfall, and the cause of the remainder is unknown. Clonal size and the V and J genes are those of that table, whereas D and trimming came from the DNA. Across this sample there are some 500,000 clones, with more than 9.5% seen only once. Clones ranked in the top ten supply approximately 0.045% of the sample.

From each donor, a single peripheral blood sample of approximately 110 mL on average was drawn into heparinised tubes. A BD FACSAria II and a panel including CD45RO, CCR7, CD25, CD127, CD95 and CD27 were used to sort naive, central memory, regulatory and stem cell-like memory CD4+ T cells. Purity was above 95% for every sorted population. Right away, PBMCs were isolated by Lymphoprep density gradient centrifugation and were stained directly, with no culture step. To minimize batch effects, samples were stained and sorted in pairs, one healthy donor with one patient per experiment. The rearrangement combines TRBV29-1 with TRBJ2-1; the D segment could be TRBD2, given 6 matching bases. This receptor was taken from a woman under 30 in good health. Sequenced material: naive CD4+ T cells from blood. The cell subset or site label, read with the paper, signifies: true naive CD4+ T cells. The bases are TGCAGCGTTGACCCCCTGGGAGGCGGAAGCTCCTACAATGAGCAGTTCTTC. Its product reads: CSVDPLGGGSSYNEQFF.